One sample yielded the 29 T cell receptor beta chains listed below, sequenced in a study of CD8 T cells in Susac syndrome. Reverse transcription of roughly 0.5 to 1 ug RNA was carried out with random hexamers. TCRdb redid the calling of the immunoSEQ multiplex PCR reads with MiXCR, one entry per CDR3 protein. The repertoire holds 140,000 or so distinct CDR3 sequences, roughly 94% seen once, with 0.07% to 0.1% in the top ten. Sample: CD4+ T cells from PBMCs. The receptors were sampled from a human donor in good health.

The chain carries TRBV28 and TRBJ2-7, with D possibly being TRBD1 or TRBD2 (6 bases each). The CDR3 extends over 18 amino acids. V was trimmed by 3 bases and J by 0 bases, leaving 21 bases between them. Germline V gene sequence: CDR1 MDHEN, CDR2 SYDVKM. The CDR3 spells CASSFRSGRGPPSYEQYF. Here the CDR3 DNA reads TGTGCCAGCAGTTTTAGGTCCGGTCGGGGGCCACCCTCCTACGAGCAGTACTTC.

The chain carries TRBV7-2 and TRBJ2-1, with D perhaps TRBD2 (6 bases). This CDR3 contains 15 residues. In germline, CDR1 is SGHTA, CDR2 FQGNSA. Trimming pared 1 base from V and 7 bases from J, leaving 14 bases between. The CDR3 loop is CASSLGRAKRNEQFF. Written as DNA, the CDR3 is TGTGCCAGCAGCTTAGGGAGGGCCAAGAGGAATGAGCAGTTCTTC.

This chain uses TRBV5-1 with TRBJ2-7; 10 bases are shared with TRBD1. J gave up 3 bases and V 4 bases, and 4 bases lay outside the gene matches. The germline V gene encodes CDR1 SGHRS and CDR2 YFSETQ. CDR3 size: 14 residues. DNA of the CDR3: TGCGCCAGCAGCAAGGACAGGGGGGACTACGAGCAGTACTTC. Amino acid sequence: CASSKDRGDYEQYF. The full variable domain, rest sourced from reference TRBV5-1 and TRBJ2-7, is KAGVTQTPRYLIKTRGQQVTLSCSPISGHRSVSWYQQTPGQGLQFLFEYFSETQRNKGNFPGRFSGRQFSNSRSEMNVSTLELGDSALYLCASSKDRGDYEQYFGPGTRLTVT.

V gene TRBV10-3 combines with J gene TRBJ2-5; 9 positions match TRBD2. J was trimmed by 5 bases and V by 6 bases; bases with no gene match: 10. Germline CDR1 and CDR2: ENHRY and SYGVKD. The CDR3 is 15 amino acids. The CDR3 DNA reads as TGTGCCATCAGAGGGGGTAGCGGGAGCGACGAGACCCAGTACTTC. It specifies CAIRGGSGSDETQYF.

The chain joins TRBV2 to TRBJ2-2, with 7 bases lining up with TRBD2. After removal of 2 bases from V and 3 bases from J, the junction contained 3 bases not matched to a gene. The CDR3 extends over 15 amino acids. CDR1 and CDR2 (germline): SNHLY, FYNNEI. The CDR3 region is CASSERLADTGELFF. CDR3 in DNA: TGTGCCAGCAGTGAAAGGCTAGCGGACACCGGGGAGCTGTTTTTT.

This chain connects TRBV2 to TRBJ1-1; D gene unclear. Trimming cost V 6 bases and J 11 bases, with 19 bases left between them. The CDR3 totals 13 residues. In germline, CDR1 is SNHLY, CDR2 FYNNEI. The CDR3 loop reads CASSDLSGLEAFF. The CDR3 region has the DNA TGTGCCAGCAGCGACCTATCCGGGCTGGAGGCTTTCTTT. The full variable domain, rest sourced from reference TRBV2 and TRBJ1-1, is EPEVTQTPSHQVTQMGQEVILRCVPISNHLYFYWYRQILGQKVEFLVSFYNNEISEKSEIFDDQFSVERPDGSNFTLKIRSTKLEDSAMYFCASSDLSGLEAFFGQGTRLTVV.

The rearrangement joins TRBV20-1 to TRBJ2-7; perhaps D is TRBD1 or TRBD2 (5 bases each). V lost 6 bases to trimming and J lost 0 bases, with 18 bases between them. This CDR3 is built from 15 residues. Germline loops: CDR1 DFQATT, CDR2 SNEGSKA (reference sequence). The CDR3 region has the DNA TGCAGTGCCCAGACCCCGAGGGGAAGCTCCTACGAGCAGTACTTC. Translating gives CSAQTPRGSSYEQYF.

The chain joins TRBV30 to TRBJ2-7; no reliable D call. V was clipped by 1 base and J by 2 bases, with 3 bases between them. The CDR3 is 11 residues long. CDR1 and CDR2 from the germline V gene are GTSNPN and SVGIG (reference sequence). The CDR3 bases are TGTGCCTGGAGTGGGGCCTACGAGCAGTACTTC. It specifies CAWSGAYEQYF. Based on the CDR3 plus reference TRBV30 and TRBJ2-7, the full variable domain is SQTIHQWPATLVQPVGSPLSLECTVEGTSNPNLYWYRQAAGRGLQLLFYSVGIGQISSEVPQNLSASRPQDRQFILSSKKLLLSDSGFYLCAWSGAYEQYFGPGTRLTVT.

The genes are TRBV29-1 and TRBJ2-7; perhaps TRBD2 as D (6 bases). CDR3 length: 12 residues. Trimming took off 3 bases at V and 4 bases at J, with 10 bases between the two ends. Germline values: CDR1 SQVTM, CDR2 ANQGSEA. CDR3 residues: CSVDGGGYEQYF. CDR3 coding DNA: TGCAGCGTTGATGGGGGAGGTTACGAGCAGTACTTC.

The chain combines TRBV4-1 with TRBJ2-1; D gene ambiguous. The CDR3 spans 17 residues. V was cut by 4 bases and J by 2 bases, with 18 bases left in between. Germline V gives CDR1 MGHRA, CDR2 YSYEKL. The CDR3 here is CASSPLDMGFAYNEQFF. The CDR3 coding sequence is TGCGCCAGCAGCCCCTTAGACATGGGTTTCGCCTACAATGAGCAGTTCTTC.

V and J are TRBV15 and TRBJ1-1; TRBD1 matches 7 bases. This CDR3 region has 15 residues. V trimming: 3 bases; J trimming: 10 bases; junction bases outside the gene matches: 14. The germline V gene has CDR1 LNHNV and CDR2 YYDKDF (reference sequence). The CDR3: CATSSLGGAIKSAFF. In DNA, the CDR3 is TGTGCCACCAGCAGCTTAGGGGGCGCGATAAAGTCAGCTTTCTTT.

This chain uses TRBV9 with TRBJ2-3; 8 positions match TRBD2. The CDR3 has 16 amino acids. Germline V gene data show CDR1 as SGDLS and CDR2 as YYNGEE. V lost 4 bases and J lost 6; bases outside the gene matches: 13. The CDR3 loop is CASSPRRIAGTDTQYF. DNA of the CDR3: TGTGCCAGCAGCCCCAGACGGATAGCGGGGACCGATACGCAGTATTTT. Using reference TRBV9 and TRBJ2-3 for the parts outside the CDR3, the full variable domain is DSGVTQTPKHLITATGQRVTLRCSPRSGDLSVYWYQQSLDQGLQFLIQYYNGEERAKGNILERFSAQQFPDLHSELNLSSLELGDSALYFCASSPRRIAGTDTQYFGPGTRLTVL.

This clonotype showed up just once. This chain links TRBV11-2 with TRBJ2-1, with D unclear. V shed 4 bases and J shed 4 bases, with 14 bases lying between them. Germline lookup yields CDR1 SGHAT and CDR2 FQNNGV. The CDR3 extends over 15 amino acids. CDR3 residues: CASSSARSRYNEQFF. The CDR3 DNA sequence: TGTGCCAGCAGCTCCGCACGATCAAGGTACAATGAGCAGTTCTTC.

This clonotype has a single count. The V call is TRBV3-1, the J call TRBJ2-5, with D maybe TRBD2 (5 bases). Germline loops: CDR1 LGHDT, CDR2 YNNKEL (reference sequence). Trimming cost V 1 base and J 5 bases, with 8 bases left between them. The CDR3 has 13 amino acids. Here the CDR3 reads CASSQGGSETQYF. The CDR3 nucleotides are TGTGCCAGCAGCCAAGGAGGGAGTGAGACCCAGTACTTC.

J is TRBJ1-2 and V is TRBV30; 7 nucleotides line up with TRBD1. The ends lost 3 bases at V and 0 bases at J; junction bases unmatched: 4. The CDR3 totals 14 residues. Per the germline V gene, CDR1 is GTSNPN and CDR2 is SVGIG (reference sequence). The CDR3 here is CAWSGTVANYGYTF. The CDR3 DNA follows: TGTGCCTGGAGCGGGACAGTCGCTAACTATGGCTACACCTTC.

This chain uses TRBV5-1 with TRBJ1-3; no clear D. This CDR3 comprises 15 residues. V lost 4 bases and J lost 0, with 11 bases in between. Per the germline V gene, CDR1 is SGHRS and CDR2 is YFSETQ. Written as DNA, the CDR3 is TGCGCCAGCAGCCATGGACGGTCCTCTGGAAACACCATATATTTT. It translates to CASSHGRSSGNTIYF.

The CDR3 region has the DNA TGTGCCATCAGTGAGTCCCCTCTCTTTGGTGGTGGAGGCTACACCTTC. Its protein is CAISESPLFGGGGYTF. This chain uses TRBV10-3 with TRBJ1-2; no firm D call. V was clipped by 0 bases and J by 8 bases, with 19 bases between them. CDR1 and CDR2 (germline): ENHRY, SYGVKD. This CDR3 is built from 16 residues.

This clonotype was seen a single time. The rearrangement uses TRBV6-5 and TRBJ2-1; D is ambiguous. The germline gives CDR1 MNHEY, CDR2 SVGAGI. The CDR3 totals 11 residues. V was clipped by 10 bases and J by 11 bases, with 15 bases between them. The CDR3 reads CAITTPAKQFF. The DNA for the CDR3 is TGTGCCATCACCACACCGGCCAAGCAGTTCTTC.

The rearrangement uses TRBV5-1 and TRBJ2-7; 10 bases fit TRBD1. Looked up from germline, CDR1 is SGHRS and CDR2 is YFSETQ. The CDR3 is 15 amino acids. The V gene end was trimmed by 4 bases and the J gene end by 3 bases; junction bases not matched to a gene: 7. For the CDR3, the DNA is TGCGCCAGCAGCCCGCGGACAGGGGGAATCTACGAGCAGTACTTC. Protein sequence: CASSPRTGGIYEQYF.

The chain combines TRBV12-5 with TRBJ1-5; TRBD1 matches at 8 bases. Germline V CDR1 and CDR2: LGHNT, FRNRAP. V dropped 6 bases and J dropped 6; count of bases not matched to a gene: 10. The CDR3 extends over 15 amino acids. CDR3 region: CASGSTGGLGQPQHF. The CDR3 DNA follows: TGTGCTAGTGGGTCTACAGGGGGTCTAGGTCAGCCCCAGCATTTT.

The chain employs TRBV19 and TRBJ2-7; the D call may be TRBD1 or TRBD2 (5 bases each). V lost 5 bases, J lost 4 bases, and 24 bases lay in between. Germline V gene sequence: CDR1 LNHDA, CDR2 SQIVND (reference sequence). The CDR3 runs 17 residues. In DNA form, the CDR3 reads TGTGCCAGTAGTTATAGGGCCGGGACGAGGAATTTTTACGAGCAGTACTTC. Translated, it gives CASSYRAGTRNFYEQYF.

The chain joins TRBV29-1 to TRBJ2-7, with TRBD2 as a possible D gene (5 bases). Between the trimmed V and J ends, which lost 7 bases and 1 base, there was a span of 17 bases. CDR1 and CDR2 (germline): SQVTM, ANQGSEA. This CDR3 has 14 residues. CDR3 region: CSEPKADKSYEQYF. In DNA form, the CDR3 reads TGCAGCGAGCCCAAAGCGGATAAATCCTACGAGCAGTACTTC.

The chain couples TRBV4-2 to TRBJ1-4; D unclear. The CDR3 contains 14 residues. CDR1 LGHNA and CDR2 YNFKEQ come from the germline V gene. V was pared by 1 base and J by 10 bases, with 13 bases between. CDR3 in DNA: TGTGCCAGCAGCCAAGTTTTGGGTGTTCCAAAACTGTTTTTT. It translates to CASSQVLGVPKLFF.

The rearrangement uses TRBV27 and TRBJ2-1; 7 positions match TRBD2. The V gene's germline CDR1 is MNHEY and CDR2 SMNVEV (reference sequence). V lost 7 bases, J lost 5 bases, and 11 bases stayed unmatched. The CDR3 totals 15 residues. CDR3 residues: CASTDRLAVNNEQFF. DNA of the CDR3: TGTGCCAGCACCGACCGGCTAGCGGTTAACAATGAGCAGTTCTTC.

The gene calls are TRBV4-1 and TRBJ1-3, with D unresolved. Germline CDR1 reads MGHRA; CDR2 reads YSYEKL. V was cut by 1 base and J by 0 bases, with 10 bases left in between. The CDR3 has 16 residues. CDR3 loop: CASSQVAGPSGNTIYF. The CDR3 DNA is TGCGCCAGCAGCCAAGTAGCAGGACCCTCTGGAAACACCATATATTTT.

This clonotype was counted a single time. CDR3 loop: CAIRDAKRSTEAFF. For the CDR3, the DNA is TGTGCCATCCGGGACGCTAAGCGGAGCACTGAAGCTTTCTTT. The chain couples TRBV3-1 to TRBJ1-1; a weak D match, TRBD1 (5 bases). Germline-derived CDR1 and CDR2 are LGHDT and YNNKEL (reference sequence). Trimming left V 10 bases short and J 4 bases short, with 19 bases between. The length of the CDR3 is 14 residues.

The CDR3 loop reads CASSEWGLEQFF. In DNA form, the CDR3 reads TGTGCCAGCAGTGAGTGGGGCCTTGAGCAGTTCTTC. This sequence joins TRBV6-1 and TRBJ2-1; D perhaps matches TRBD1 (5 bases). The V gene lost 3 bases and the J gene lost 9 bases, with 9 bases spanning the gap. This CDR3 comprises 12 residues. Germline values: CDR1 MNHNS, CDR2 SASEGT.

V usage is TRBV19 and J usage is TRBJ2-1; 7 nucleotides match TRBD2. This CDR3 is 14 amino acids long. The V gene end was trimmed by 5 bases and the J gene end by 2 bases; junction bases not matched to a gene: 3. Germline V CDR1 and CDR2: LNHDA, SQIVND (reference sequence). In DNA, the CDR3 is TGTGCCAGTAGTCCGCGGGGGACCTACAATGAGCAGTTCTTC. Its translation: CASSPRGTYNEQFF. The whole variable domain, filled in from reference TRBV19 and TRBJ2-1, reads DGGITQSPKYLFRKEGQNVTLSCEQNLNHDAMYWYRQDPGQGLRLIYYSQIVNDFQKGDIAEGYSVSREKKESFPLTVTSAQKNPTAFYLCASSPRGTYNEQFFGPGTRLTVL.

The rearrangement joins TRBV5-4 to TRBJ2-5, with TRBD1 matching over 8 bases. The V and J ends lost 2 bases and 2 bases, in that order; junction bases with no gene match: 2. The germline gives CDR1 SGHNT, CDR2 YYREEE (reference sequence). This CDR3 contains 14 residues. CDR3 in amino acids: CASSFRTGQETQYF. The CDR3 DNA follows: TGTGCCAGCAGCTTTAGGACAGGGCAAGAGACCCAGTACTTC.